This record concerns one TCR beta chain sequence. Germline values: CDR1 SGHRS, CDR2 YFSETQ. V was cut by 5 bases and J by 5 bases, with 16 bases left in between. The CDR3 is 14 amino acids. These data are taken from a study of control samples from healthy donors and cancer patients. TCRdb keeps only in-frame clones here, not all; method: immunoSEQ multiplex PCR. The repertoire consists of 100,000 to 150,000 clones, with roughly 90% occurring once and the leading ten covering about 3.2%. The material sequenced was blood. The V and J genes are TRBV5-1 and TRBJ2-5; D remains ambiguous. The clonotype comes from a man aged 50 or older in good health. CDR3 sequence (DNA): TGCGCCAGCAGTCTGTCTCTACTTTGGGAGACCCAGTACTTC. It is translated as CASSLSLLWETQYF.